In its sample, the clone carrying this TCR beta chain was seen a few times. What it binds is unknown. Primers for the PCR totalled 60 Vbeta and 13 Jbeta. Libraries were prepared by immunoSEQ multiplex PCR; TCRdb keeps only in-frame clonotypes and omits some of them. Among roughly 100,000 clones listed, nearly 15% were seen once. This record comes from a study of cytomegalovirus exposure and HLA in healthy donors. Findings and limits, study-wide: In terms of immune exposure information, only CMV serostatus was available. DRB1 had the most TCR associations and HLA-C the fewest, a later analysis found, with rates varying by HLA locus. In an earlier analysis, about 87% or about 30%: the productive usage of most TCR beta V segments.

V dropped 9 bases and J dropped 4; count of bases not matched to a gene: 7. Germline values: CDR1 MNHEY, CDR2 SVGAGI. The CDR3 is 14 amino acids. The genes are TRBV6-5 and TRBJ2-2; 8 positions agree with TRBD2. The source material was PBMCs. The TCR sequence derives from a female donor in good health and CMV-seronegative. The CDR3 DNA reads as TGTGCCAGTCGACGGGGGGGAGTCACCGGGGAGCTGTTTTTT. Translation gives CASRRGGVTGELFF.